A single sample is the source of the 19 T cell receptor beta chains below, sequenced in a study of spatial heterogeneity in lung cancer. TCRdb re-called the 5' RACE reads through MiXCR, storing one row per CDR3 protein. This sample has approximately 6,200 distinct CDR3 sequences, with roughly 18% found just once. As to time point: sample taken at primary tumor resection. The source material was normal lung tissue next to the tumor, sampled at surgery. The receptor source for this set is a male donor with early-stage non-small cell lung cancer.

The J gene is TRBJ2-3, the V gene TRBV30, with a tentative D call TRBD2 (5 bases). Trimming left V 1 base short and J 10 bases short, with 9 bases between. This CDR3 spans 11 amino acids. Germline V gene sequence: CDR1 GTSNPN, CDR2 SVGIG (reference sequence). CDR3 bases: TGTGCCTGGAGTGGAGGGCCCGCGCAGTATTTT. As protein: CAWSGGPAQYF.

This clonotype was counted between two and nine times. The chain uses TRBV20-1 and TRBJ2-3; unclear D gene. The germline V gene has CDR1 DFQATT and CDR2 SNEGSKA (reference sequence). Trimming shortened V by 1 base and J by 4 bases, and 9 bases separated the two germline ends. The CDR3 runs to 13 residues. The CDR3 spells CSARAFDADTQYF. CDR3 DNA: TGCAGTGCTAGAGCATTCGACGCAGATACGCAGTATTTT.

The J gene is TRBJ2-1, the V gene TRBV5-1, with TRBD2 identical over 7 bases. Germline loops: CDR1 SGHRS, CDR2 YFSETQ. This CDR3 comprises 16 residues. The junction had 3 bases not matched to a gene; V was cut back by 0 bases and J by 0 bases. The CDR3 here is CASSLERDSSYNEQFF. The CDR3 nucleotides read TGCGCCAGCAGCTTGGAGCGGGATAGCTCCTACAATGAGCAGTTCTTC.

This clonotype was seen a handful of times. This sequence joins TRBV24-1 and TRBJ2-5; TRBD1 agrees at 8 bases. This CDR3 spans 16 amino acids. V dropped 3 bases and J dropped 3; count of bases not matched to a gene: 8. Germline CDR1 is KGHDR and CDR2 is SFDVKD. The CDR3, as DNA: TGTGCCACCAGTGATCAAACAGGGGGTAGCAAAGAGACCCAGTACTTC. Encoded protein: CATSDQTGGSKETQYF.

By its share, this clonotype is medium-sized. The chain combines TRBV3-1 with TRBJ2-2, with TRBD2 matching 9 bases. CDR3 length: 15 residues. CDR1 LGHDT and CDR2 YNNKEL come from the germline V gene (reference sequence). V gave up 1 base and J gave up 6 bases; unmatched junction bases: 3. The CDR3 DNA reads as TGTGCCAGCAGCCAAGTGGCGGGAGGGCCCGGGGAGCTGTTTTTT. This encodes CASSQVAGGPGELFF.

The chain is built from TRBV4-1 and TRBJ2-7; D not certain. V lost 0 bases, J lost 0 bases, and 3 bases lay in between. The CDR3 has 13 residues. From germline, CDR1 is MGHRA and CDR2 YSYEKL. This CDR3 is CASSQEGSYEQYF. The CDR3 DNA reads TGCGCCAGCAGCCAAGAGGGCTCCTACGAGCAGTACTTC.

This clonotype is classed as medium-sized. J is TRBJ2-3 and V is TRBV5-5; D perhaps matches TRBD1 (6 bases). Germline CDR1 SGHKS, CDR2 YYEKEE (reference sequence). The CDR3 is 14 amino acids. V lost 10 bases, J lost 0 bases, and 15 bases lay in between. The CDR3: CASVRTVSTDTQYF. CDR3 nucleotides: TGTGCCTCCGTCCGGACAGTCAGCACAGATACGCAGTATTTT.

V is TRBV20-1 and J is TRBJ1-6, with 10 bases fitting TRBD1. Trimming at V came to 6 bases and at J to 9 bases, leaving 11 bases not matched to a gene. The V gene's germline CDR1 is DFQATT and CDR2 SNEGSKA (reference sequence). This CDR3 comprises 15 residues. The CDR3 loop reads CSATPGQGRGSPLHF. DNA of the CDR3: TGCAGTGCAACTCCGGGACAGGGGAGGGGTTCACCCCTCCACTTT.

This rearrangement joins TRBV20-1 to TRBJ2-5; 12 nucleotides line up with TRBD2. V lost 5 bases, J lost 5 bases, and 6 bases stayed unmatched. The CDR3 totals 14 residues. Germline V lookup: CDR1 DFQATT, CDR2 SNEGSKA (reference sequence). CDR3 sequence (DNA): TGCAGTGCTGAAACTAGCGGGAGGACGGAGACCCAGTACTTC. As protein: CSAETSGRTETQYF.

To note about this clonotype: A much larger clone lies a single base off, so this may be a read error. This chain connects TRBV7-6 to TRBJ1-6, with TRBD1 as a possible D gene (5 bases). The CDR3 totals 14 residues. In germline, CDR1 is SGHVS, CDR2 FNYEAQ. CDR3 in DNA: TGTGCCAGCAGCTTGACAGCGTATATTTCACCCCTCCACTTT. Amino acid sequence: CASSLTAYISPLHF.

This clonotype was counted between two and nine times. The chain combines TRBV24-1 with TRBJ2-3; a weak D match, TRBD1 (6 bases). This CDR3 region has 14 residues. V was pared by 7 bases and J by 3 bases, with 13 bases between. Germline CDR1 and CDR2: KGHDR and SFDVKD. DNA of the CDR3: TGTGCCACCAGGTCAAGGGACACTACAGATACGCAGTATTTT. Amino acids: CATRSRDTTDTQYF.

This clonotype rates as medium-sized. V gene TRBV2 combines with J gene TRBJ1-2; tentative D call: TRBD1 (6 bases). In germline, CDR1 is SNHLY, CDR2 FYNNEI. The CDR3 extends over 13 amino acids. V lost 7 bases to trimming and J lost 8 bases, with 17 bases between them. The CDR3 bases are TGTGCCAGCACTTTTGACAGGATTGGGGGCTACACCTTC. Translating it yields CASTFDRIGGYTF.

On this clonotype: One end of the junction does not line up with germline, which may come from a read error. V usage is TRBV24-1 and J usage is TRBJ2-3, with 15 bases identical to TRBD2. The CDR3 is 18 amino acids. Germline lookup yields CDR1 KGHDR and CDR2 SFDVKD. In nucleotides, the CDR3 is TGTGCCACCAGTGAGCTCTGGACTAGCGGGAGGGCCGAAGATAGGCAGTATTTT. It is translated as CATSELWTSGRAEDRQYF.

This clonotype was counted a few times. The genes are TRBV28 and TRBJ1-2; 9 bases are a match to TRBD1. The germline V gene encodes CDR1 MDHEN and CDR2 SYDVKM. The CDR3 contains 15 residues. V gave up 6 bases and J gave up 3 bases; unmatched junction bases: 8. CDR3 region: CASSRGGQGDYGYTF. The CDR3 DNA reads TGTGCCAGCAGCCGCGGGGGACAGGGCGACTATGGCTACACCTTC.

This clonotype rates as medium-sized. The chain is built from TRBV6-5 and TRBJ2-1; D perhaps matches TRBD1 (5 bases). This CDR3 contains 11 residues. V was cut by 11 bases and J by 8 bases, with 13 bases left in between. The germline gives CDR1 MNHEY, CDR2 SVGAGI. The CDR3 loop is CAVLLGDEQFF. The CDR3 DNA is TGTGCCGTCCTGCTAGGGGATGAGCAGTTCTTC.

The CDR3 DNA sequence: TGCAGTGCTTACCGGGTCTTGGGCGGCTACACCTTC. The encoded protein is CSAYRVLGGYTF. V and J are TRBV20-1 and TRBJ1-2; D is uncertain. With 5 bases removed from V and 8 bases from J, the gap between germline ends came to 15 bases. The CDR3 extends over 12 amino acids. Germline CDR1 and CDR2: DFQATT and SNEGSKA (reference sequence).

The chain recombines TRBV4-3 with TRBJ1-2; the D gene is possibly TRBD1 (5 bases). Germline V lookup: CDR1 LGHNA, CDR2 YSLEER. The CDR3 spans 15 residues. The germline V and J ends were trimmed by 0 bases and 3 bases, with 11 bases remaining between them. CDR3 DNA: TGCGCCAGCAGCCAAGAGATTTTGGGGGACTATGGCTACACCTTC. Protein sequence: CASSQEILGDYGYTF.

This clonotype is labeled as medium-sized. This chain connects TRBV12-3 or TRBV12-4 to TRBJ2-5; a weak D match, TRBD1 (5 bases). V was clipped by 5 bases and J by 1 base, with 14 bases between them. The CDR3 length is 15 residues. Here the CDR3 reads CASSLSNQGQETQYF. Here the CDR3 DNA reads TGTGCCAGCAGTCTCTCCAATCAGGGCCAAGAGACCCAGTACTTC.

The chain links TRBV28 to TRBJ2-1; 10 nucleotides align to TRBD2. The germline V gene has CDR1 MDHEN and CDR2 SYDVKM. Trimming cost V 5 bases and J 3 bases; bases outside gene matches: 4. The CDR3 length is 15 residues. The CDR3 region has the DNA TGTGCCAGCAGTCGTAGCGGGAGGAACTACAATGAGCAGTTCTTC. Translated, it gives CASSRSGRNYNEQFF.